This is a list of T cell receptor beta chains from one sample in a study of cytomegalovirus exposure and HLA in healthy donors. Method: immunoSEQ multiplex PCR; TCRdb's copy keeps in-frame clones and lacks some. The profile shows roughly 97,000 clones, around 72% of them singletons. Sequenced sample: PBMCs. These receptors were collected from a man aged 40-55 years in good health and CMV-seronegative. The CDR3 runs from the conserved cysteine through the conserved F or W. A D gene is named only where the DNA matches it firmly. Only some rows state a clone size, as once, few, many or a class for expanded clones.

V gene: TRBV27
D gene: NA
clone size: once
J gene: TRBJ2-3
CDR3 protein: CASSFWESDTQYF
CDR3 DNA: TGTGCCAGCAGTTTCTGGGAGTCAGATACGCAGTATTTT

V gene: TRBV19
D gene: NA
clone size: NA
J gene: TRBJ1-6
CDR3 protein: CASSTVVDSPLHF
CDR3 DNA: TGTGCCAGTAGCACCGTAGTGGATTCACCCCTCCACTTT

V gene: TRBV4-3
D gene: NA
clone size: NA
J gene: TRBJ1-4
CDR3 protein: CASSRLEANPNEKLFF
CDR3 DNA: TGCGCCAGCAGCCGCCTGGAGGCCAACCCTAATGAAAAACTGTTTTTT

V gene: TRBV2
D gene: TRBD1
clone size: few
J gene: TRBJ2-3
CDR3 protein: CASSDETWDRATDTQYF
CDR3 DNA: TGTGCCAGCAGCGACGAGACTTGGGACAGAGCCACAGATACGCAGTATTTT

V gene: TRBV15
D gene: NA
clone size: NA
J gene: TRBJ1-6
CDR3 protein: CATSAAPGDRSPLHF
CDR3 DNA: TGTGCCACCAGCGCAGCCCCGGGAGATCGGTCACCCCTCCACTTT

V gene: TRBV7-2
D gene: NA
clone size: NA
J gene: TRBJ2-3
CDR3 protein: CASSYPGRTDTQYF
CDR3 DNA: TGTGCCAGCAGCTACCCCGGTCGCACAGATACGCAGTATTTT

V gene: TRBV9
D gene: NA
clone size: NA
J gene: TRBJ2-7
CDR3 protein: CASSANTATGIYEQYF
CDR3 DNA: TGTGCCAGCAGCGCCAATACGGCCACAGGCATCTACGAGCAGTACTTC

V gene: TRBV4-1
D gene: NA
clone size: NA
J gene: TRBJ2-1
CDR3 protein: CASSQDITYNEQFF
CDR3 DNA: TGCGCCAGCAGCCAAGATATAACCTACAATGAGCAGTTCTTC

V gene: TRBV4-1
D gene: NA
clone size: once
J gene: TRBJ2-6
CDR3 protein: CASSVEGGGTNVLTF
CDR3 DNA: TGCGCCAGCAGCGTCGAGGGCGGTGGGACCAACGTCCTGACTTTC

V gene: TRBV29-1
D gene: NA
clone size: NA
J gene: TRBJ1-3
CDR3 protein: CSVEKTGLDSGNTIYF
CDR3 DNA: TGCAGCGTTGAGAAGACAGGTTTAGACTCTGGAAACACCATATATTTT

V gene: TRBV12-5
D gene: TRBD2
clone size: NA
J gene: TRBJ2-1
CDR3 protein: CASGLVPSGGANEQFF
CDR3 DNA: TGTGCTAGTGGTTTGGTTCCTAGCGGGGGGGCGAATGAGCAGTTCTTC

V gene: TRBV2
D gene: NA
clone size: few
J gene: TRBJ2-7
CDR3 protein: CASIAALASYEQYF
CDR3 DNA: TGTGCCAGCATAGCGGCTCTAGCTTCCTACGAGCAGTACTTC

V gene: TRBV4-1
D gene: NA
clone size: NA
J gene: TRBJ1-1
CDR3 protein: CASSQPTALNTEAFF
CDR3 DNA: TGCGCCAGCAGCCAACCGACAGCGTTGAACACTGAAGCTTTCTTT

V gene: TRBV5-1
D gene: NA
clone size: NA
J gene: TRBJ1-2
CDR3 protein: CASRAEAIGGYTF
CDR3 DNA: TGCGCCAGCAGGGCTGAAGCTATCGGGGGCTACACCTTC

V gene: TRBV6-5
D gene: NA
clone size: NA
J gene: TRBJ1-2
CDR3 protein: CASSHRVFYGYTF
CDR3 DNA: TGTGCCAGCAGTCACAGGGTATTTTATGGCTACACCTTC

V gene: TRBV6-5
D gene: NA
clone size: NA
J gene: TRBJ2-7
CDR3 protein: CASSYQVSYEQYF
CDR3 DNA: TGTGCCAGCAGTTACCAGGTCTCCTACGAGCAGTACTTC

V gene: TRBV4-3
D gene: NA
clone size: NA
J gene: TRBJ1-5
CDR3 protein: CASSQAWRNQPQHF
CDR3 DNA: TGCGCCAGCAGCCAAGCTTGGCGCAATCAGCCCCAGCATTTT

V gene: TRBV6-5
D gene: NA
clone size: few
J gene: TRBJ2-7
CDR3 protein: CASKVGQEAYEQYF
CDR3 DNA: TGTGCCAGCAAGGTGGGGCAGGAAGCCTACGAGCAGTACTTC

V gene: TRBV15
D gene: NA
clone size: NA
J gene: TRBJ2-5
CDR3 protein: CATSTLGQLGTQYF
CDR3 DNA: TGTGCCACCAGCACACTTGGGCAGCTTGGGACCCAGTACTTC

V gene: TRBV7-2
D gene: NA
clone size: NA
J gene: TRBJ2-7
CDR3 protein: CASSLSGSDRSYEQYF
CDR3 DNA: TGTGCCAGCAGCTTATCGGGCTCAGACAGATCCTACGAGCAGTACTTC

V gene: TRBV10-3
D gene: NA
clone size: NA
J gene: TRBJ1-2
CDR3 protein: CAISVSVNRGAYGYTF
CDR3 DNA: TGTGCCATCAGTGTATCGGTTAACCGTGGGGCCTATGGCTACACCTTC

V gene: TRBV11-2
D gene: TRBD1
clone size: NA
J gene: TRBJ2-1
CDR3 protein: CASRRDRASREQFF
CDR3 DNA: TGTGCCAGCAGACGGGACAGGGCTTCTCGTGAGCAGTTCTTC

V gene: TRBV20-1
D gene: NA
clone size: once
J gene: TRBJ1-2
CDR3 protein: CSARQGSGYTF
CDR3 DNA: TGCAGTGCCCGGCAGGGTAGTGGCTACACCTTC

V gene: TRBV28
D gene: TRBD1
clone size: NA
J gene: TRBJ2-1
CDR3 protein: CASSYYRGRSYNEQFF
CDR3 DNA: TGTGCCAGCAGTTATTACAGGGGGCGGTCCTACAATGAGCAGTTCTTC

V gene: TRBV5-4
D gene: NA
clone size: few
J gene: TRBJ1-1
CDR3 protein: CASSQDRYDMNTEAFF
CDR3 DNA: TGTGCCAGCAGCCAAGACAGATATGATATGAACACTGAAGCTTTCTTT

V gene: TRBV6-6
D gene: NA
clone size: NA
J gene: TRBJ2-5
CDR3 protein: CASSRLGTSQETQYF
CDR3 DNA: TGTGCCAGCAGCCGCCTCGGGACAAGTCAAGAGACCCAGTACTTC

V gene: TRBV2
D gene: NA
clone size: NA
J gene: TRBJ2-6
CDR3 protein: CASSDGLGHRANVLTF
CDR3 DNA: TGTGCCAGCAGTGATGGTCTGGGACACCGGGCCAACGTCCTGACTTTC

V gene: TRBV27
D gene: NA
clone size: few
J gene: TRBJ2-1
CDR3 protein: CASSSVRFGVTEQFF
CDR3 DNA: NA

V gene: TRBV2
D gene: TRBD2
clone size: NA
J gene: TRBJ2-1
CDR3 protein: CASSELAGGYNEQFF
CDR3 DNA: TGTGCCAGCAGTGAACTCGCGGGGGGCTACAATGAGCAGTTCTTC

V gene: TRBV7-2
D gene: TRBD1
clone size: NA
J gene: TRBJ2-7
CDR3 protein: CASSQQQGFGEQYF
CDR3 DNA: TGTGCCAGCAGCCAACAACAGGGGTTCGGCGAGCAGTACTTC

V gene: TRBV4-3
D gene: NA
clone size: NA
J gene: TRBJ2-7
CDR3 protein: CASSQIGVENEQYF
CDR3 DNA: TGCGCCAGCAGCCAGATAGGGGTTGAGAACGAGCAGTACTTC

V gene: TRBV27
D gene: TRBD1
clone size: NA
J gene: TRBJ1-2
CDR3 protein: CASSSGQGPYYGYTF
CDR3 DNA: TGTGCCAGCAGTTCCGGACAGGGGCCCTATTATGGCTACACCTTC

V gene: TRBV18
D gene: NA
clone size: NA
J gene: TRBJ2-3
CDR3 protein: CASSVQGGDTQYF
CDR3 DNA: TGTGCCAGCTCAGTACAGGGTGGAGATACGCAGTATTTT

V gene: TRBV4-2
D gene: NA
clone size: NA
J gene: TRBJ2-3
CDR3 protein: CASSPVGTNTDTQYF
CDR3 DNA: TGTGCCAGCAGCCCGGTGGGGACAAACACAGATACGCAGTATTTT

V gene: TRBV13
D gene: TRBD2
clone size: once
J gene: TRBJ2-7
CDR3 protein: CASSPTSGSYEQYF
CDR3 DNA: TGTGCCAGCAGCCCGACTAGCGGATCCTACGAGCAGTACTTC

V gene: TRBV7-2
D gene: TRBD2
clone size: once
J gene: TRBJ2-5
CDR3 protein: CASSRPRTSGAGYQETQYF
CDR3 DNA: TGTGCCAGCTCCCGACCCCGGACTAGCGGGGCCGGGTACCAAGAGACCCAGTACTTC

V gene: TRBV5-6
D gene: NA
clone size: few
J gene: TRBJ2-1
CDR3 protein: CASRPRLSSYNEQFF
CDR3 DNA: TGTGCCAGCAGACCGCGGTTGAGCTCCTACAATGAGCAGTTCTTC